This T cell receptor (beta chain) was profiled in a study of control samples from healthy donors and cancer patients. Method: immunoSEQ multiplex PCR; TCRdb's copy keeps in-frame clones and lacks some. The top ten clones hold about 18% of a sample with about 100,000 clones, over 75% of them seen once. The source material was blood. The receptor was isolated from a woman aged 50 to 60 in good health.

This chain's CDR3 is CASSAPAVQETQYF. The CDR3 bases are TGTGCCAGCAGCGCCCCGGCGGTACAAGAGACCCAGTACTTC. This sequence joins TRBV9 and TRBJ2-5; D is unclear. Germline loops: CDR1 SGDLS, CDR2 YYNGEE. Trimming left V 3 bases short and J 2 bases short, with 11 bases between. The CDR3 runs 14 residues.